This T cell receptor (beta chain) was observed in a study of T cells in Graves' hyperthyroidism and ophthalmopathy. Looking at the study overall: Before treatment of any kind, peripheral blood was taken at initial diagnosis. Findings of the study overall: Most expanded thyroid clonotypes above 0.001 recurred in blood. The authors' 13 V-J model separated ophthalmopathy from stable hyperthyroidism.

Diagnoses used clinical symptoms, serum thyroxine and TRAb, thyroid ultrasound and orbital computed tomography. Regions amplified from RNA transcripts were the TCR beta CDR3 regions. TCR CDR3 regions were first amplified by RT-PCR with HTBI primers. TCRdb re-derived calls from the multiplex PCR reads in MiXCR, one entry per CDR3 protein. The sample comprises about 480,000 distinct CDR3 sequences, approximately 15% of which are singletons, and less than 20% rests with the top ten. Germline CDR1 and CDR2: SGHTA and FQGTGA. The CDR3 covers 19 residues. Germline trimming cut 3 bases from V and 3 bases from J; bases unmatched to any gene: 12. This clonotype was counted a few times. Its antigen is not identified.

The V gene is TRBV7-3, the J gene TRBJ2-1, with 12 bases identical to TRBD2. Sequencing was carried out using blood. The TCR sequence derives from a woman younger than 30 with Graves' hyperthyroidism. The CDR3, as DNA: TGTGCCAGCAGCTTGGGACTAGCGGGCCGGGGGGGAGACTACAATGAGCAGTTCTTC. This codes for CASSLGLAGRGGDYNEQFF.